This TCR beta chain is drawn from a study of T cells in Graves' hyperthyroidism and ophthalmopathy. General study points: A model built on 13 V-J features separated ophthalmopathy from stable hyperthyroidism. The blood repertoire included most of the expanded thyroid clonotypes above 0.001.

Clinical Activity Scores of at least 3, NOSPECS grades of at least 4 and durations under 3 months characterized ophthalmopathy patients. Exclusion of a patient resulted from uncontrolled infection, other autoimmune disease, pregnancy or lactation. This clonotype was picked up a small number of times. Its matching antigen is unknown. The CDR3 regions of TCR beta were amplified from RNA transcripts. The primer set for the first-round RT-PCR of the TCR CDR3 was HTBI. TCRdb reanalysed the multiplex PCR reads using MiXCR and keeps one entry per CDR3 protein. There are 490,000 or so distinct CDR3 sequences in the sample; about 20% occur only once, and approximately 49% lies in the top ten. CDR1 is GTSNPN, CDR2 SVGIG, per germline (reference sequence). V lost 2 bases and J lost 4, with 8 bases in between. The CDR3 spans 12 residues.

V and J are TRBV30 and TRBJ1-1, with D uncertain. What was sequenced was blood. The clonotype comes from a woman aged 70-85 years with Graves' ophthalmopathy. CDR3 sequence (DNA): TGTGCCTGGAGTTTTTATATCACTGAAGCTTTCTTT. It yields the protein CAWSFYITEAFF.